This T cell receptor (beta chain) was observed in a study of cytomegalovirus exposure and HLA in healthy donors. General study points: Cytomegalovirus association was assigned to more than 150 TCR beta chains. In a later analysis, DRB1 alleles had the most associated TCRs; HLA-C alleles the fewest. According to reports, the classifier identified cytomegalovirus status with high specificity and sensitivity. Of the V segments, some could not be distinguished, including TRBV6-2 and TRBV6-3, and were excluded.

The germline V gene has CDR1 MGHRA and CDR2 YSYEKL. The V end lost 4 bases, the J end lost 3 bases, and 15 bases lay between the germline ends. CDR3 size: 15 residues. This clone was counted a few times. The target antigen is unknown. PCR used 60 Vbeta primers and 13 Jbeta primers. Some clones are missing from TCRdb's copy, which holds only in-frame ones; the method was immunoSEQ multiplex PCR. This sample carries around 99,000 clones, roughly 87% of them seen once, and the ten largest clones take approximately 2.5%. J is TRBJ1-1 and V is TRBV4-1; D gene unclear. The sequenced sample consisted of PBMCs. The TCR sequence derives from a man in his thirties or forties in good health and CMV-seropositive. For the CDR3, the DNA is TGCGCCAGCAGCCCCCGGGAGGTTTCCGACACTGAAGCTTTCTTT. Translated: CASSPREVSDTEAFF.